This T cell receptor (beta chain) is from a study of OX40 agonist ivuxolimab in advanced cancers. This CDR3 is 14 amino acids long. Trimming cost V 0 bases and J 8 bases, with 14 bases left between them. The germline V gene has CDR1 SGHRS and CDR2 YFSETQ. TCRdb keeps only in-frame clones here, not all; method: immunoSEQ multiplex PCR. Here the sample spans around 61,000 clones, roughly 84% being singletons. As concerns this clone: No antigen is known for it.

General study findings and limits: Normalized T-cell clonal expansion was also low in a subset of nonresponders.

The rearrangement uses TRBV5-1 and TRBJ1-1; a possible D gene is TRBD1 (5 bases). The sequenced sample was CD4+ or CD8+ T cells sorted from blood, obtained in a trial of the OX40 agonist ivuxolimab. This TCR derives from an adult with an advanced solid tumor such as melanoma, head and neck, liver or kidney cancer. CDR3 residues: CASSLGNGGGEAFF. The CDR3 bases are TGCGCCAGCAGCTTGGGGAACGGGGGAGGAGAAGCTTTCTTT. The entire variable domain, with the rest obtained from reference TRBV5-1 and TRBJ1-1, is as follows: KAGVTQTPRYLIKTRGQQVTLSCSPISGHRSVSWYQQTPGQGLQFLFEYFSETQRNKGNFPGRFSGRQFSNSRSEMNVSTLELGDSALYLCASSLGNGGGEAFFGQGTRLTVV.